A selection of T cell receptor beta chains follows, all from one sample in a study of OX40 agonist ivuxolimab in advanced cancers. Libraries were prepared by immunoSEQ multiplex PCR; TCRdb keeps only in-frame clonotypes and omits some of them. The data contain 35,000 to 50,000 clones, around nine tenths of them seen just once; the ten biggest clones take up less than 15%. The input for sequencing was CD4+ or CD8+ T cells sorted from blood, taken in a trial of the OX40 agonist ivuxolimab. The receptor set was obtained from an adult with an advanced solid tumor such as melanoma, head and neck, liver or kidney cancer. Both conserved end residues are part of each CDR3. The D gene is left open where the match is weak. Expanded clones get a size class; other rows say once, few or many, or leave the size out.

NA,TRBJ2-1,TRBV27,NA,TGTGCCAGCAGTCCGGAGAGCTCCTACAATGAGCAGTTCTTC,CASSPESSYNEQFF
NA,TRBJ2-5,TRBV14,NA,TGTGCCAGCAGCCGGTGGGGCGGAGAGACCCAGTACTTC,CASSRWGGETQYF
once,TRBJ1-5,TRBV7-6,TRBD1,TGTGCCAGCAGCTTGGGACAGGGGTACCAGCCCCAGCATTTT,CASSLGQGYQPQHF
NA,TRBJ2-2,TRBV11-2,NA,TGTGCCAGCATCCCTAGTGGGGGGGCTACCGGGGAGCTGTTTTTT,CASIPSGGATGELFF
NA,TRBJ1-1,TRBV15,NA,TGTGCCACCAGCAGAGCAGTAAGTAGGCTTATGGCGGACACTGAAGCTTTCTTT,CATSRAVSRLMADTEAFF
NA,TRBJ1-2,TRBV6-5,TRBD1,TGTGCCAGCAGTGACAGGGGAAACTATGGCTACACCTTC,CASSDRGNYGYTF
NA,TRBJ2-3,TRBV4-1,NA,TGCGCCAGCTCCCAAACAGATACGCAGTATTTT,CASSQTDTQYF
NA,TRBJ1-2,TRBV5-6,NA,TGTGCCAGCAGCTATCCACAGGGTGGGAGATATGGCTACACCTTC,CASSYPQGGRYGYTF
NA,TRBJ1-1,TRBV28,NA,TGTGCCAGCAGTTTATGGGACACTGACACTGAAGCTTTCTTT,CASSLWDTDTEAFF
NA,TRBJ2-7,TRBV21-1,NA,TGTGCCAGCAGCAAAGGGCAGAGTACCTACGAGCAGTACTTC,CASSKGQSTYEQYF
NA,TRBJ2-1,TRBV7-3,NA,TGTGCCAGCAGCTCGGGGGCCCAGGAGCAGTTCTTC,CASSSGAQEQFF
NA,TRBJ1-2,TRBV7-9,NA,TGTGCCAGCAGCGCGGGGGAAGGACGCTTCCCCACTAACTATGGCTACACCTTC,CASSAGEGRFPTNYGYTF
NA,TRBJ2-7,TRBV6-5,TRBD1,TGTGCCAGCAGTCCGGGACAGGGGTTCGAGCAGTACTTC,CASSPGQGFEQYF
NA,TRBJ1-2,TRBV5-6,NA,TGTGCCAGCAGCTTGGTGGCCCCGAGTGGAACTAACTATGGCTACACCTTC,CASSLVAPSGTNYGYTF
NA,TRBJ1-1,TRBV4-1,NA,TGCGCCAGCAGCCAAGAACAGGGAAGCGGGGTCACTGAAGCTTTCTTT,CASSQEQGSGVTEAFF
NA,TRBJ1-4,TRBV15,NA,TGTGCCACCAGCAGAGATGGGGGGGCGGTGGCTAATGAAAAACTGTTTTTT,CATSRDGGAVANEKLFF
NA,TRBJ2-1,TRBV4-3,TRBD2,TGCGCCAGCAGCCAAGATAGCGGGGGGCCGGATGAGCAGTTCTTC,CASSQDSGGPDEQFF
NA,TRBJ2-2,TRBV5-4,NA,TGTGCCAGCAGTCACTCTCTGGGGGGGAACACCGGGGAGCTGTTTTTT,CASSHSLGGNTGELFF
NA,TRBJ1-1,TRBV6-5,NA,TGTGCCAGCAGTCGTGGGCCCAGCCCTGAAGCTTTCTTT,CASSRGPSPEAFF
NA,TRBJ1-2,TRBV2,NA,TGTGCTATAACTGGGGGCGGTGATGGCTACACCTTC,CAITGGGDGYTF
NA,TRBJ1-1,TRBV5-4,TRBD1,TGTGCCAGCAGCCCCGGACAGGGGGGCATGAACACTGAAGCTTTCTTT,CASSPGQGGMNTEAFF